The following is a TCR beta chain sequence with its context. The specificity of this receptor is unknown. Base qualities were left out, and no much larger clone turns up one base away. Synthetic TCR analog templates were spiked into each PCR so that absolute template abundance could be estimated from read counts. TCRbeta CDR3 regions were amplified from genomic DNA with bias-controlled V and J gene primers using the immunoSEQ assay. Rearranged TCRbeta segments were sequenced at approximately 20X coverage. The original methods were these. Sequencing errors were corrected by clustering, and CDR3s were annotated against IMGT so that V, D and J genes could be assigned. Out-of-frame and stop-codon sequences were excluded, and only productive TCRbeta rearrangements were used in downstream analyses. Clonality was calculated as one minus the Shannon entropy normalized by the log of the number of unique productive sequences. Clones differing between time points or between blood and tumor were identified using Fisher's exact test with Benjamini-Hochberg correction, with an adjusted p below 0.01 applied as the threshold. In TCRdb, the immuneACCESS table is reduced to in-frame sequences with V and J assigned. These tables do not hold every clone; where another copy was compared, an unresolved V gene accounts for under half, and the others remain unexplained. V, J and clone size are those of that table, while D and trimming were read from the DNA. A total of approximately 56,000 clones appear in this sample, roughly 87% of them only once. The ten largest account for approximately 14% of the sample.

The time point label here, explained by the study, means: pretreatment peripheral blood. A total of roughly 30 patients with locally advanced or metastatic urothelial carcinoma, treated at Memorial Sloan Kettering on a trial protocol, made up the cohort. Peripheral blood mononuclear cells were collected pretreatment and during treatment, at between 1 and 8 total time points per patient. The Qiagen DNeasy Blood extraction kit was used to purify genomic DNA from total PBMCs and tumor samples. PBMCs were collected pretreatment and during treatment, and were isolated and stored as previously described. The data are from a study of PD-L1 blockade in urothelial cancer (TCRdb year 2017). A note on the overall study: Every patient began therapy around 2014 and was given atezolizumab 1,200 mg intravenously every 3 weeks. About 85% of the roughly 29 patients were identified as males with urothelial cancer of bladder origin, and a prior smoking history was reported by 18 of 29 patients. An ECOG performance status of 0 or 1 was recorded for the patients, and 0 to 3 prior chemotherapy regimens had been received by the patients. Blood samples were analyzed 3 weeks after the start of treatment (second dose) and 6 weeks after the start of treatment. A median of roughly 140,000 T cells and 65,000 to 90,000 unique TCRs was obtained from blood samples, and a median clonality of approximately 0.08 was observed. An exploratory multi-omic analysis was conducted of the somatic, immune and clinical correlates of response to PD-L1 blockade with atezolizumab in urothelial cancer. Pretreatment tumor samples and matched peripheral blood, collected serially before and after atezolizumab treatment, underwent TCR sequencing. Durable clinical benefit meant progression-free survival longer than 6 months, and TCR features were also tested against progression-free and overall survival. In the same patients, whole exome sequencing and RNA sequencing of pretreatment tumors were performed in addition to TCR sequencing. About 10 patients achieved durable clinical benefit and approximately 20 did not. Pretreatment blood TCR-seq was available for about 30 patients, at least one posttreatment blood collection was obtained for roughly 25 patients, and tumor TCR-seq was available for roughly 25 patients. Overall study results and their limits: Among patients with durable benefit, tumor-associated TCR clones showed greater expansion in peripheral blood 3 weeks after treatment started (n = 22, p = 0.022). A pretreatment peripheral blood TCR clonality below the median was linked to improved progression-free and overall survival. Small sample size (n ≈ 29) and many exploratory analyses mean the results are intended to be hypothesis-generating.

Its CDR3 holds 13 amino acids, cysteine through phenylalanine. The kept DNA is CDR3 alone, 39 bases in frame from the first base. V ends up 4 bases short and J 7 bases short, with an unmatched junction base count of 5. Based on the germline V gene, the CDR1 and CDR2 sequences are MRHNA and SNTAGT. The V and J genes are TRBV6-4 and TRBJ2-7; TRBD2 aligns with 9 central bases. The sample here was PBMCs, taken around atezolizumab (anti-PD-L1) treatment. The sequence was obtained from a man between 70 and 80 years old with urothelial cancer. The sequence in DNA is TGTGCCAGCAGTGTTAGTAGCGGGAGTGAGCAGTACTTC. This codes for CASSVSSGSEQYF.